The T cell receptor (beta chain) under discussion was sequenced for a study of OX40 agonist ivuxolimab in advanced cancers. The wider study: Three patients responded partially, comprising one with hepatocellular carcinoma and two with cutaneous melanoma.

Study-level points and caveats: Low normalized T-cell clonal expansion was also seen in some nonresponders. Both blood CD4+ and CD8+ T cells showed clonal growth by week 6 at 0.1 to 3.0 mg/kg.

Using immunoSEQ multiplex PCR, the repertoire was profiled, and TCRdb retains in-frame clones only, with some absent. In the table there are roughly 100,000 clones, approximately 87% of which are singletons. Points on this clone: Its antigen is currently unknown.

Germline values: CDR1 MNHEY, CDR2 SMNVEV (reference sequence). Unmatched junction bases numbered 5, after V lost 5 bases and J lost 4 bases. The CDR3 is 14 residues long. This clonotype was obtained from an adult with an advanced solid tumor such as melanoma, head and neck, liver or kidney cancer. The sample was CD4+ or CD8+ T cells sorted from blood, taken in a trial of the OX40 agonist ivuxolimab. V gene TRBV27 combines with J gene TRBJ1-3; 7 nucleotides agree with TRBD1. Written as DNA, the CDR3 is TGTGCCAGCAGTCCGGGGACAGAAGGAAACACCATATATTTT. Translated, it gives CASSPGTEGNTIYF.